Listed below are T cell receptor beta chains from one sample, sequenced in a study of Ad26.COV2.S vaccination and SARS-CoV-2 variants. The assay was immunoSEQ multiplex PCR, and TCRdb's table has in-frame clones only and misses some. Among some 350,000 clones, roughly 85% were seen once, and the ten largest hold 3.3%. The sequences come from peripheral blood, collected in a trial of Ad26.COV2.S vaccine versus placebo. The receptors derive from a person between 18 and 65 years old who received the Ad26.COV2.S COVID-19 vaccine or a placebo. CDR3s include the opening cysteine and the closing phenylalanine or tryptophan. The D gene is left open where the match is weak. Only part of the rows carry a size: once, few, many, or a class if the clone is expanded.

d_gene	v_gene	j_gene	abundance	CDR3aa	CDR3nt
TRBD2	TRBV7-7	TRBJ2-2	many	CASSQLAGGTGELFF	TGTGCCAGCAGCCAACTAGCGGGAGGGACCGGGGAGCTGTTTTTT
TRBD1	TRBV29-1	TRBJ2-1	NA	CSVGQGLYNEQFF	TGCAGCGTAGGACAGGGGTTGTACAATGAGCAGTTCTTC
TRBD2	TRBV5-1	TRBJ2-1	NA	CASSTGLAPHVTYNEQFF	TGCGCCAGCAGCACGGGACTAGCTCCCCATGTCACCTACAATGAGCAGTTCTTC
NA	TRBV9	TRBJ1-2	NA	CASSVETHYGYTF	TGTGCCAGCAGCGTAGAGACTCACTATGGCTACACCTTC
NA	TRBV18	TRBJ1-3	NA	CASSPSSPLKGNTIYF	TGTGCCAGCTCACCAAGTTCGCCGCTCAAGGGAAACACCATATATTTT
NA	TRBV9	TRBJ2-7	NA	CASSPPVSAPYEQYF	TGTGCCAGCAGCCCCCCCGTCAGCGCGCCCTACGAGCAGTACTTC
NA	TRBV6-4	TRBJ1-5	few	CASSDSGHRDNNQPQHF	TGTGCCAGCAGTGACTCGGGACACCGGGACAACAATCAGCCCCAGCATTTT
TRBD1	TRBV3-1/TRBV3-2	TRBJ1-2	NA	CASSSQGFIYGYTF	TGTGCCAGCAGCTCACAGGGGTTCATCTATGGCTACACCTTC
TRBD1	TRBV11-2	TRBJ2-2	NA	CASGDRGNTGELFF	TGTGCCAGCGGCGACAGGGGGAACACCGGGGAGCTGTTTTTT
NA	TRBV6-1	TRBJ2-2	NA	CASSEVRTGELFF	TGTGCCAGCAGTGAAGTTAGAACCGGGGAGCTGTTTTTT
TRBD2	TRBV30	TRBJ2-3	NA	CAWRGERGTDTQYF	TGTGCCTGGAGGGGGGAGCGGGGTACAGATACGCAGTATTTT
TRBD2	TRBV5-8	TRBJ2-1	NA	CASSLGRGDYNEQFF	TGTGCCAGCAGCTTGGGGCGGGGGGACTACAATGAGCAGTTCTTC
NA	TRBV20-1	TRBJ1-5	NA	CSASQSFGGQPQHF	TGCAGTGCTAGTCAGTCTTTTGGGGGCCAGCCCCAGCATTTT
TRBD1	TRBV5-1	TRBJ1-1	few	CASSLSGGQNTEAFF	TGCGCCAGCAGCTTGTCAGGGGGACAGAACACTGAAGCTTTCTTT
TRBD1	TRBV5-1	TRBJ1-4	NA	CASSRGQGAMGNEKLFF	TGCGCCAGCAGCCGGGGACAGGGGGCGATGGGAAATGAAAAACTGTTTTTT
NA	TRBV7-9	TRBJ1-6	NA	CASRAVNSPLHF	TGTGCCAGCAGAGCTGTTAATTCACCCCTCCACTTT
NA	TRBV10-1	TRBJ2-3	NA	CASSEGRRVTDTQYF	TGCGCCAGCAGTGAGGGCCGCAGGGTAACAGATACGCAGTATTTT
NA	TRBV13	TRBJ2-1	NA	CASSEPPGVGSSYNEQFF	TGTGCCAGCAGCGAGCCTCCCGGGGTAGGGAGCTCCTACAATGAGCAGTTCTTC
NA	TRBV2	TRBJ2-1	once	CASRRLVLNEQFF	TGTGCCAGCCGGCGACTAGTTCTAAATGAGCAGTTCTTC
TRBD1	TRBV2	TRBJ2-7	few	CASGTGGIFEQYF	TGTGCCAGCGGGACAGGGGGCATTTTCGAGCAGTACTTC
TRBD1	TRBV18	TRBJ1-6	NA	CASSTDRADNSPLHF	TGTGCCAGCTCAACCGACAGGGCGGATAATTCACCCCTCCACTTT
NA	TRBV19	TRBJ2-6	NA	CASTNTGYFSGANVLTF	TGTGCCAGTACAAACACAGGGTACTTCTCTGGGGCCAACGTCCTGACTTTC
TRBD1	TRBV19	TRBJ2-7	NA	CASSKGTGSTYEQYF	TGTGCCAGTAGTAAAGGGACAGGGAGTACCTACGAGCAGTACTTC
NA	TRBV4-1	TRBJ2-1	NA	CASSQAGRDNYNEQFF	TGCGCCAGCAGCCAAGCAGGGCGGGACAATTACAATGAGCAGTTCTTC
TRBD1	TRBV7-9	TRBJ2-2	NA	CASSRPGQGYTGELFF	TGTGCCAGCAGCCGCCCGGGACAGGGATACACCGGGGAGCTGTTTTTT
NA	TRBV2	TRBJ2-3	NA	CASKETFSTDTQYF	TGTGCCAGCAAGGAGACATTTAGCACAGATACGCAGTATTTT
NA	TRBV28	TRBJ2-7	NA	CASSLRQSYEQYF	TGTGCCAGCAGTTTACGACAATCCTACGAGCAGTACTTC
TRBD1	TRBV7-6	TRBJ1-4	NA	CASSSGQGPGEKLFF	TGTGCCAGCAGCTCCGGACAGGGACCGGGTGAAAAACTGTTTTTT
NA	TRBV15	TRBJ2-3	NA	CATSRDRVPDTQYF	TGTGCCACCAGCAGAGATAGGGTACCAGATACGCAGTATTTT
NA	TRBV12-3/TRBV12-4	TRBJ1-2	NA	CASSPSDYGYTF	TGTGCCAGCAGCCCCTCAGACTATGGCTACACCTTC
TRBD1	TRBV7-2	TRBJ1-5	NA	CASSQGGAGQPQHF	TGTGCCAGCTCCCAGGGGGGGGCAGGTCAGCCCCAGCATTTT
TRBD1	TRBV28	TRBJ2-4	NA	CASSFNRGQVNIQYF	TGTGCCAGCAGTTTTAACAGGGGGCAAGTAAACATTCAGTACTTC
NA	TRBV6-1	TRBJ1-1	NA	CASSELFGGGTEAFF	TGTGCCAGCAGTGAATTGTTTGGGGGGGGCACTGAAGCTTTCTTT
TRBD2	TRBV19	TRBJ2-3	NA	CASSSGGLGTDTQYF	TGTGCCAGTAGCTCCGGGGGGTTGGGTACAGATACGCAGTATTTT
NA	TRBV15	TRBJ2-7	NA	CATSRIGQYEQYF	TGTGCCACCAGCAGAATCGGGCAATACGAGCAGTACTTC
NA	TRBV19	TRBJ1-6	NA	CASSTGGGDSPLHF	TGTGCCAGTAGTACGGGGGGCGGTGATTCACCCCTCCACTTT
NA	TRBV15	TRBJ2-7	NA	CATSRDSYEQYF	TGTGCCACCAGCAGAGACAGCTACGAGCAGTACTTC
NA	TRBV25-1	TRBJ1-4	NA	CASGVPGNLEEKLFF	TGTGCCAGCGGGGTCCCGGGTAACTTGGAAGAAAAACTGTTTTTT